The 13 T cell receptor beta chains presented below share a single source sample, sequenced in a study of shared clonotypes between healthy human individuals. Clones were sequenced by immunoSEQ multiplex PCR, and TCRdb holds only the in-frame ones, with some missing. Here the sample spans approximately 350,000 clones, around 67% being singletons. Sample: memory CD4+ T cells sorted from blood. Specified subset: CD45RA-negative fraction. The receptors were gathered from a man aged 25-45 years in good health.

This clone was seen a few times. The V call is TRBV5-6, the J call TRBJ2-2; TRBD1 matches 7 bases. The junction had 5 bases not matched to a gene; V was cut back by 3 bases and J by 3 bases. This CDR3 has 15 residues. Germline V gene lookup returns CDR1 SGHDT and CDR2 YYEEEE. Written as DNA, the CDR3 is TGTGCCAGCAGCTCCAGGGGGTTCCACACCGGGGAGCTGTTTTTT. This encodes CASSSRGFHTGELFF.

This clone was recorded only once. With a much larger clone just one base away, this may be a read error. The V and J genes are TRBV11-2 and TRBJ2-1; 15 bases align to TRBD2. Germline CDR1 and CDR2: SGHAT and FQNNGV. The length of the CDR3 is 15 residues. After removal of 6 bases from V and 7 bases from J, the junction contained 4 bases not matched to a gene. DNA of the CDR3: TGTGCCAGCAGTCCTGGGACTAGCGGGAGGAATGAGCAGTTCTTC. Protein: CASSPGTSGRNEQFF.

CDR3 DNA sequence: TGTGCCAGCAGCTTGCCAGGGAAAGGGTCCGGGGAGCTGTTTTTT. Residues: CASSLPGKGSGELFF. The V gene is TRBV5-4, the J gene TRBJ2-2; possible D gene TRBD1, 5 bases. The CDR3 has 15 residues. V was shortened by 1 base and J by 6 bases, with 13 bases between the two germline ends. From germline, CDR1 is SGHNT and CDR2 YYREEE (reference sequence).

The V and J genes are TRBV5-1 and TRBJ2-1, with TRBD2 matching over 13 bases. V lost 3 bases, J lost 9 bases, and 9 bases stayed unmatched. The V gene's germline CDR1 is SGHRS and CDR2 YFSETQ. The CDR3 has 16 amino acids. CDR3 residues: CASSWGLAGPAGEQFF. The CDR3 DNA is TGCGCCAGCAGCTGGGGACTAGCGGGACCAGCTGGTGAGCAGTTCTTC.

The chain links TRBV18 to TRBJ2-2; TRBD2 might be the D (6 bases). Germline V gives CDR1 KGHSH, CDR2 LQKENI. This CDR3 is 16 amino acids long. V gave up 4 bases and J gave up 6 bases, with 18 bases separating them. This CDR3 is CASSLRTGEKAGELFF. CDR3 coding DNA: TGTGCCAGCTCACTCCGGACGGGAGAAAAAGCCGGGGAGCTGTTTTTT.

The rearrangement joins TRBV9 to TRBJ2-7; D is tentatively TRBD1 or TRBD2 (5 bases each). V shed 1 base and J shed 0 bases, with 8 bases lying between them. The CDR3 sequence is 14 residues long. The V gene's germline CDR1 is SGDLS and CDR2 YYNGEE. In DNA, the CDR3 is TGTGCCAGCAGCGTATCAGGGACCTCCTACGAGCAGTACTTC. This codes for CASSVSGTSYEQYF.

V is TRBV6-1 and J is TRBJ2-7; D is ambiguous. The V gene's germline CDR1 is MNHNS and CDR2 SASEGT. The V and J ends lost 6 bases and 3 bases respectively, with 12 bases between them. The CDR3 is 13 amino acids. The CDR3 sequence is CASRRTMNYEQYF. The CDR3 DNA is TGTGCCAGCAGAAGAACAATGAACTACGAGCAGTACTTC.

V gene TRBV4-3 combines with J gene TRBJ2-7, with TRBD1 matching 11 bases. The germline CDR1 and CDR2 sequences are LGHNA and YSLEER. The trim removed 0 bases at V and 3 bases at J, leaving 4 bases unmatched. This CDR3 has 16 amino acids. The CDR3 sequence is CASSQDTGTGGYEQYF. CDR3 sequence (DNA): TGCGCCAGCAGCCAAGATACGGGGACAGGGGGCTACGAGCAGTACTTC.

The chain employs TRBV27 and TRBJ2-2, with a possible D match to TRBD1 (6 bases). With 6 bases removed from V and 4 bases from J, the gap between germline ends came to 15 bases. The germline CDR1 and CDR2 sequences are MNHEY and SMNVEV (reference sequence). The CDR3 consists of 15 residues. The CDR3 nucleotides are TGTGCCAGCAGCCGAACAGGGTTTGGCACCGGGGAGCTGTTTTTT. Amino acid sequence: CASSRTGFGTGELFF.

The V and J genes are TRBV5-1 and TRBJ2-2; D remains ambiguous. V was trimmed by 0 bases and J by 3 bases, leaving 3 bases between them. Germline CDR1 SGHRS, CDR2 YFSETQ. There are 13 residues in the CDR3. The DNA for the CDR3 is TGCGCCAGCAGCTTGGGAGACACCGGGGAGCTGTTTTTT. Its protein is CASSLGDTGELFF. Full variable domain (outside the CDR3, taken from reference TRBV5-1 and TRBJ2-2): KAGVTQTPRYLIKTRGQQVTLSCSPISGHRSVSWYQQTPGQGLQFLFEYFSETQRNKGNFPGRFSGRQFSNSRSEMNVSTLELGDSALYLCASSLGDTGELFFGEGSRLTVL.

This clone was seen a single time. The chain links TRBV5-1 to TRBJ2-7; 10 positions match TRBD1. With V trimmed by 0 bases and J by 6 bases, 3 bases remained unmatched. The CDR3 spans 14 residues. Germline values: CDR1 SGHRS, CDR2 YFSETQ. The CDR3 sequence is CASSLEGQGSEQYF. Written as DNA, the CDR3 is TGCGCCAGCAGCTTGGAGGGACAGGGGAGCGAGCAGTACTTC.

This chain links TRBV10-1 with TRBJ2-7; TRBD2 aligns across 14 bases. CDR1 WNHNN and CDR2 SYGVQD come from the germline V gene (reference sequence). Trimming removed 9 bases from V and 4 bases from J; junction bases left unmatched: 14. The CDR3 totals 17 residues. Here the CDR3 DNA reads TGCGCCAGAATTAGAGGGACTAGCGGGAGACTAAGATACGAGCAGTACTTC. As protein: CARIRGTSGRLRYEQYF.

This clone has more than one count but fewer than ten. The CDR3 nucleotides read TGTGCCATCAGTGAGTCAGGGGGGGACGAAAAACTGTTTTTT. This sequence encodes CAISESGGDEKLFF. The J gene is TRBJ1-4, the V gene TRBV10-3; perhaps TRBD1 as D (6 bases). Germline loops: CDR1 ENHRY, CDR2 SYGVKD. V dropped 0 bases and J dropped 8 bases, with 10 bases sitting between them. The CDR3 is 14 amino acids.